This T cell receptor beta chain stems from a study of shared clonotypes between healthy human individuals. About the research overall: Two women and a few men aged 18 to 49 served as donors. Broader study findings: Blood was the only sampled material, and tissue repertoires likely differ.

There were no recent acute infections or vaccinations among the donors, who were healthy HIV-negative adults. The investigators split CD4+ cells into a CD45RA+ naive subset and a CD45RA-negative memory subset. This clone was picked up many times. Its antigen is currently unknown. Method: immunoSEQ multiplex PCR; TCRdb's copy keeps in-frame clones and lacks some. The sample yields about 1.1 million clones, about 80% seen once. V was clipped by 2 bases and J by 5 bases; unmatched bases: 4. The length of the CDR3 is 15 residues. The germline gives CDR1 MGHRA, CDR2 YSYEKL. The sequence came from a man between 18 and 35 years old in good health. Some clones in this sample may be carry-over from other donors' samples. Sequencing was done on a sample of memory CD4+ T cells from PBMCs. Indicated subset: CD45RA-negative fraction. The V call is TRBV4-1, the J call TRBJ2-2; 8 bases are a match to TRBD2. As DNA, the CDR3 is TGCGCCAGCAGCCAACAGCTAGCGGGTACCGGGGAGCTGTTTTTT. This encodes CASSQQLAGTGELFF.